The following is a T cell receptor beta chain sequence with its context. Its antigen target is currently unknown. No much larger clone is present one base from it, and per-base qualities are unavailable. TCRbeta CDR3 regions were amplified from genomic DNA by means of the immunoSEQ Assay, a bias-controlled multiplex PCR. On the authors' methods: Nucleated cell counts per sample were estimated from amplification of reference gene primers within the assay. Sequence reads were collapsed and filtered to measure the absolute abundance of every unique TCRbeta CDR3 rearrangement. For each sample, productive Simpson clonality was calculated as the square root of Simpson's diversity index over productive rearrangements. TCRdb provides this immuneACCESS table in a form limited to in-frame rearrangements. Some clones are lacking; in checked studies, under half of them reflect an unresolved V gene, and why the rest are absent is not known. Clone size and V and J calls were adopted from that table, with D and trimming inferred from the DNA. A total of a few hundred thousand clones appear in this sample, nearly 90% of them only once. The ten most abundant clones make up approximately 8.8% of the sample.

The data are from a study of blood T cell repertoires in COVID-19 (dated by TCRdb to the early 2020s). For context, the study as a whole: The collaborator samples originated in the United States, Italy and Spain and spanned the acute and convalescent phases of COVID-19. The prospective study material was composed of cDNA or gDNA derived from T cells, B-cell-depleted T cells, or PBMCs. Subjects who had been exposed to COVID-19, were actively infected with it, or had recovered from it provided the deeply sampled blood TCRbeta repertoires that made up the dataset. The repertoires were released in a freely available public database meant as a resource for research on the immune response to SARS-CoV-2. The samples were drawn from the first 160 participants of the ongoing ImmuneRACE study and from about 1,200 subjects provided by 6 global collaborators. Sample metadata almost always included a de-identified subject ID, COVID-19 status, age in years and sex. Where available, HLA class I and class II types were taken from metadata supplied by the sample provider and were not determined by assay-based typing. Study-wide conclusions, independent of this receptor: How much clinical and demographic metadata was included differed by source and by participant, and the metadata was provided uncurated.

Per the germline V gene, MNHEY is the CDR1 and SVGEGT is the CDR2. From the cysteine through the phenylalanine, the CDR3 covers 16 amino acids. Of all the DNA, just the CDR3 is kept, 48 bases in frame from base 1. V gives up 6 bases and J gives up 6 bases, and the segment between their germline ends measures 23 bases. The collaborating institutions used their own protocols to collect whole blood in K2EDTA tubes. Collaborator samples were shipped for TCRbeta analysis as frozen whole blood, isolated PBMCs, or DNA extracted from either sample type. This receptor was obtained from a man younger than 35 with active or convalescent COVID-19. Specimen: peripheral blood. The V gene is TRBV6-2 or TRBV6-3 and the J gene is TRBJ1-2; a tentative D call is TRBD1 (5 bases match). CDR3 region: CASSIGRASPNDGYTF. In nucleotide form, the sequence is TGTGCCAGCAGCATAGGCAGGGCTTCGCCGAATGATGGCTACACCTTC.